What follows are 25 T cell receptor beta chains derived from one specimen sequenced in a study of blood T cell repertoires in COVID-19. Some clones are missing from TCRdb's copy, which holds only in-frame ones; the method was immunoSEQ multiplex PCR. In the table there are some 30,000 clones, roughly 84% of which are singletons. Sequencing was done on a sample of peripheral blood. Every receptor here comes from a man at least 80 years old with active COVID-19.

V gene TRBV10-2 combines with J gene TRBJ2-7; tentative D call: TRBD1 (6 bases). This CDR3 is 12 amino acids long. The germline V and J ends were trimmed by 3 bases and 5 bases, with 8 bases remaining between them. Germline V gene lookup returns CDR1 WSHSY and CDR2 SAAADI. CDR3 nucleotides: TGCGCCAGCAGTGACAGGGGAAACGAGCAGTACTTC. Its translation is CASSDRGNEQYF.

The V gene is TRBV27, the J gene TRBJ1-2; weak D call: TRBD1 (6 bases). Trimming pared 5 bases from V and 0 bases from J, leaving 13 bases between. Germline V gives CDR1 MNHEY, CDR2 SMNVEV (reference sequence). There are 15 residues in the CDR3. The CDR3 sequence: CASSLRGQTNYGYTF. CDR3 sequence (DNA): TGTGCCAGCAGTCTGAGAGGACAGACTAACTATGGCTACACCTTC.

The chain is built from TRBV5-1 and TRBJ1-2, with 11 positions matching TRBD1. The CDR3 is made up of 13 amino acids. V was clipped by 3 bases and J by 12 bases; unmatched bases: 7. The germline gives CDR1 SGHRS, CDR2 YFSETQ. The DNA of the CDR3 is TGCGCCAGCAGCTCCGGACAGGGGGCCTTCAACACCTTC. This translates into CASSSGQGAFNTF.

V usage is TRBV2 and J usage is TRBJ2-5, with D possibly matching TRBD2 (5 bases). Between the trimmed V and J ends, which lost 4 bases and 2 bases, there was a span of 8 bases. This CDR3 contains 13 residues. CDR1 and CDR2 (germline): SNHLY, FYNNEI. CDR3: CASSVEDQETQYF. The CDR3, as DNA: TGTGCCAGCAGTGTGGAGGATCAAGAGACCCAGTACTTC.

The V gene is TRBV3-1 (or the pseudogene TRBV3-2), the J gene TRBJ2-5; 7 bases fit TRBD1. This CDR3 region has 17 residues. Germline-derived CDR1 and CDR2 are LGHDT and YNNKEL (reference sequence). V trimming: 5 bases; J trimming: 0 bases; junction bases outside the gene matches: 12. Here the CDR3 DNA reads TGTGCCAGCAGCAGTCCGGGACAGACAATGTACCAAGAGACCCAGTACTTC. Translation: CASSSPGQTMYQETQYF.

This chain connects TRBV6-5 to TRBJ1-1, with D perhaps matching TRBD1 (5 bases). Trimming left V 0 bases short and J 5 bases short, with 13 bases between. The CDR3 is 15 residues long. Germline V gene lookup returns CDR1 MNHEY and CDR2 SVGAGI. The CDR3 sequence is CASSYSGGRKTEAFF. In nucleotides, the CDR3 is TGTGCCAGCAGTTACTCGGGGGGGAGGAAGACTGAAGCTTTCTTT.

The rearrangement links TRBV18 to TRBJ1-6; 9 bases fit TRBD1. CDR3 size: 21 residues. Germline-derived CDR1 and CDR2 are KGHSH and LQKENI. With 1 base clipped from V and 2 bases from J, the junction kept 15 bases outside the gene matches. CDR3 protein: CASSPRRGTDRGDAYNSPLHF. CDR3 nucleotide sequence: TGTGCCAGCTCACCACGAAGGGGGACGGACAGGGGTGACGCCTATAATTCACCCCTCCACTTT.

In this sample, this clone turned up once. This chain connects TRBV6-1 to TRBJ1-1; unclear D gene. Trimming cost V 3 bases and J 4 bases, with 18 bases left between them. The germline CDR1 and CDR2 sequences are MNHNS and SASEGT. The CDR3 is made up of 16 amino acids. The CDR3 reads CASSDLRASGATEAFF. The CDR3 nucleotides read TGTGCCAGCAGTGACCTGCGCGCGTCGGGAGCCACTGAAGCTTTCTTT.

The chain couples TRBV3-1 (or the pseudogene TRBV3-2) to TRBJ1-1, with a tentative D call TRBD1 (6 bases). The CDR3 is 15 residues long. Germline assignment: CDR1 LGHDT and CDR2 YNNKEL (reference sequence). Trimming removed 6 bases at V and 1 base at J, with 15 bases between. In nucleotides, the CDR3 is TGTGCCAGCAGACTACAGGGCGGCGGGAACACTGAAGCTTTCTTT. It translates to CASRLQGGGNTEAFF.

The V and J genes are TRBV5-4 and TRBJ2-3; TRBD2 might be the D (7 bases). The CDR3 runs to 17 residues. Germline V gene lookup returns CDR1 SGHNT and CDR2 YYREEE (reference sequence). The germline V and J ends were trimmed by 1 base and 2 bases, with 17 bases remaining between them. The CDR3 nucleotides read TGTGCCAGCAGCTTGCTGGGAATGGGGGGGGCCACAGATACGCAGTATTTT. Its protein is CASSLLGMGGATDTQYF. The complete variable domain, with remaining parts taken from reference TRBV5-4 and TRBJ2-3, reads ETGVTQSPTHLIKTRGQQVTLRCSSQSGHNTVSWYQQALGQGPQFIFQYYREEENGRGNFPPRFSGLQFPNYSSELNVNALELDDSALYLCASSLLGMGGATDTQYFGPGTRLTVL.

This sequence joins TRBV3-1 (or the pseudogene TRBV3-2) and TRBJ2-3; the D is unclear. V was trimmed by 3 bases and J by 6 bases, leaving 13 bases between them. The CDR3 covers 14 residues. Germline CDR1 and CDR2: LGHDT and YNNKEL (reference sequence). CDR3 sequence: CASSQISATDTQYF. The CDR3 DNA follows: TGTGCCAGCAGCCAGATCTCAGCGACCGATACGCAGTATTTT.

The chain uses TRBV5-6 and TRBJ1-5; D call uncertain. V gave up 2 bases and J gave up 10 bases, with 16 bases separating them. The germline V gene has CDR1 SGHDT and CDR2 YYEEEE. CDR3 size: 14 residues. CDR3 coding DNA: TGTGCCAGCAGCTTCAACTCAGGTCGGGGACCCCAGCATTTT. This gives the protein CASSFNSGRGPQHF.

The chain recombines TRBV7-2 with TRBJ2-7, with 10 bases aligning to TRBD1. Trimming took 5 bases from V and 2 from J; bases not matched to a gene: 6. The germline V gene encodes CDR1 SGHTA and CDR2 FQGNSA. The CDR3 contains 15 residues. CDR3 sequence reads: CASSPRTGGTYEQYF. DNA of the CDR3: TGTGCCAGCAGCCCGCGGACAGGGGGGACCTACGAGCAGTACTTC.

This clone occurred a few times. This chain joins TRBV4-1 and TRBJ2-5; 9 bases match TRBD2. The CDR3 has 15 residues. The germline gives CDR1 MGHRA, CDR2 YSYEKL. Trimming removed 1 base from V and 2 bases from J; junction bases left unmatched: 2. The CDR3 DNA is TGCGCCAGCAGCCAAGGGGGACTAGCTCAAGAGACCCAGTACTTC. This codes for CASSQGGLAQETQYF.

This clone is labeled medium-sized. V usage is TRBV2 and J usage is TRBJ2-7, with 9 bases identical to TRBD1. CDR1 SNHLY and CDR2 FYNNEI come from the germline V gene. The junction had 5 bases not matched to a gene; V was cut back by 5 bases and J by 3 bases. The length of the CDR3 is 14 residues. CDR3 sequence: CASSYGTGIYEQYF. The CDR3 DNA reads as TGTGCCAGCAGTTACGGGACAGGGATCTACGAGCAGTACTTC.

The rearrangement links TRBV5-6 to TRBJ2-5; TRBD1 might be the D (5 bases). This CDR3 comprises 15 residues. Trimming took off 0 bases at V and 4 bases at J, with 13 bases between the two ends. Germline CDR1 and CDR2: SGHDT and YYEEEE. In nucleotides, the CDR3 is TGTGCCAGCAGCTTGGGGACAACTGTCCGAGAGACCCAGTACTTC. Translated: CASSLGTTVRETQYF.

The chain has TRBV9 and TRBJ2-1; possibly TRBD2 for D (6 bases). The V gene's germline CDR1 is SGDLS and CDR2 YYNGEE. The V gene lost 2 bases and the J gene lost 6 bases, with 12 bases spanning the gap. The CDR3 is made up of 14 amino acids. For the CDR3, the DNA is TGTGCCAGCAGCGTGGCGGGATCGGGCAATGAGCAGTTCTTC. Translating it yields CASSVAGSGNEQFF.

This clone was seen a few times. The genes are TRBV4-1 and TRBJ2-3; unclear D gene. The CDR3 consists of 15 residues. V lost 4 bases to trimming and J lost 5 bases, with 16 bases between them. The germline V gene encodes CDR1 MGHRA and CDR2 YSYEKL. In DNA, the CDR3 is TGCGCCAGCAGCCCAGAGTCGGTCGCTGGAGATACGCAGTATTTT. Translated, it gives CASSPESVAGDTQYF.

This clone appeared once. CDR3 in DNA: TGTGCCAGCAGTGCGAGCGGGGGCGCCTATAATTCACCCCTCCACTTT. This translates into CASSASGGAYNSPLHF. The chain combines TRBV2 with TRBJ1-6; D possibly corresponds to TRBD1 (6 bases). Germline CDR1 SNHLY, CDR2 FYNNEI. This CDR3 is built from 16 residues. V was trimmed by 4 bases and J by 2 bases, leaving 12 bases between them. The entire variable domain, with the rest obtained from reference TRBV2 and TRBJ1-6, is as follows: EPEVTQTPSHQVTQMGQEVILRCVPISNHLYFYWYRQILGQKVEFLVSFYNNEISEKSEIFDDQFSVERPDGSNFTLKIRSTKLEDSAMYFCASSASGGAYNSPLHFGNGTRLTVT.

This clone has just one count. V is TRBV5-1 and J is TRBJ1-1; tentatively, D is TRBD1 (5 bases). V was pared by 4 bases and J by 6 bases, with 19 bases between. The CDR3 runs 15 residues. Germline V gene sequence: CDR1 SGHRS, CDR2 YFSETQ. The CDR3 DNA follows: TGCGCCAGCAGCGGGGGGGACGGCCCTGAGGCTGAAGCTTTCTTT. Protein sequence: CASSGGDGPEAEAFF.

The chain links TRBV10-3 to TRBJ1-1; tentatively, D is TRBD1 (5 bases). Germline CDR1 reads ENHRY; CDR2 reads SYGVKD. This CDR3 spans 14 amino acids. Trimming removed 6 bases at V and 6 bases at J, with 17 bases between. The CDR3 sequence is CAIRDPGYSAEAFF. Here the CDR3 DNA reads TGTGCCATCAGAGACCCAGGGTATTCCGCTGAAGCTTTCTTT.

This chain uses TRBV21-1 with TRBJ1-6. TRBV21-1 is an annotated pseudogene. This CDR3 spans 16 amino acids. The CDR3 region has the DNA TGTGCCAGCAGCAAAGACTCCGACTTCCCGGGTTCACCCCTCCACTTT. Translation: CASSKDSDFPGSPLHF.

V usage is TRBV6-6 and J usage is TRBJ1-3; TRBD1 aligns across 9 bases. V lost 8 bases and J lost 2; bases outside the gene matches: 7. The CDR3 is made up of 15 amino acids. Germline V gene lookup returns CDR1 MNHNY and CDR2 SVGAGI (reference sequence). The CDR3 DNA follows: TGTGCCAGCCCTTCGGGACAGGGAACTGGAAACACCATATATTTT. Its translation: CASPSGQGTGNTIYF.

The genes are TRBV10-3 and TRBJ1-1, with 9 positions matching TRBD1. Germline values: CDR1 ENHRY, CDR2 SYGVKD. The CDR3 loop spans 13 amino acids. V lost 7 bases to trimming and J lost 4 bases; unmatched junction nucleotides: 4. CDR3 nucleotide sequence: TGTGCCATCAAGGGGACAGGGACCACTGAAGCTTTCTTT. Residues: CAIKGTGTTEAFF.

The chain joins TRBV12-3 or TRBV12-4 to TRBJ2-7; D ambiguous. Trimming left V 4 bases short and J 3 bases short, with 4 bases between. The CDR3 length is 11 residues. CDR3 nucleotides: TGTGCCAGCAGTTCCTACTACGAGCAGTACTTC. It is translated as CASSSYYEQYF.